Shown below are 27 T cell receptor beta chains from a single sample sequenced in a study of shared clonotypes between healthy human individuals. Produced via immunoSEQ multiplex PCR; TCRdb's table is partial and in-frame only. The table has over a million clones, roughly 95% seen once. Input material: naive CD4+ T cells sorted from blood. Stated subset: CD45RA+ positively selected. These receptor sequences come from a man aged 30-40 years in good health.

The chain joins TRBV5-6 to TRBJ2-7; possible D gene TRBD2, 5 bases. V lost 2 bases to trimming and J lost 4 bases, with 13 bases between them. Germline lookup yields CDR1 SGHDT and CDR2 YYEEEE. The CDR3 sequence is 14 residues long. This CDR3 is CASSFRSRGYEQYF. The CDR3 DNA is TGTGCCAGCAGCTTTAGGTCTCGGGGATACGAGCAGTACTTC.

Here the CDR3 DNA reads TGTGCCAGCAGCCAAGAGGGTCTGGTGGGAGGCTTCTCCTACGAGCAGTACTTC. Protein product: CASSQEGLVGGFSYEQYF. This chain joins TRBV14 and TRBJ2-7; a possible D gene is TRBD2 (6 bases). The germline V gene has CDR1 SGHDN and CDR2 FVKESK. Trimming shortened V by 0 bases and J by 0 bases, and 18 bases separated the two germline ends. This CDR3 spans 18 amino acids.

The chain is built from TRBV14 and TRBJ1-2; D might be TRBD1 (6 bases). The germline V gene encodes CDR1 SGHDN and CDR2 FVKESK. CDR3 length equals 15 residues. Between the trimmed V and J ends, which lost 0 bases and 6 bases, there was a span of 14 bases. CDR3 in amino acids: CASSQDTTGKDGYTF. CDR3 in DNA: TGTGCCAGCAGCCAAGATACTACAGGGAAGGATGGCTACACCTTC.

The table lists this clone with a count of one. This sequence joins TRBV2 and TRBJ2-7, with 11 bases identical to TRBD2. The CDR3 is 14 amino acids. After removal of 6 bases from V and 6 bases from J, the junction contained 7 bases not matched to a gene. Germline-derived CDR1 and CDR2 are SNHLY and FYNNEI. CDR3 in amino acids: CASRMTGTSGEQYF. The CDR3, as DNA: TGTGCCAGCAGGATGACCGGGACTAGCGGCGAGCAGTACTTC.

The chain has TRBV28 and TRBJ2-7; D is possibly TRBD1 (6 bases). V was trimmed by 8 bases and J by 3 bases, leaving 14 bases between them. This CDR3 is 13 amino acids long. Germline CDR1 and CDR2: MDHEN and SYDVKM. The CDR3 here is CASARDTDYEQYF. In DNA, the CDR3 is TGTGCCAGCGCTCGGGACACCGACTACGAGCAGTACTTC.

This rearrangement joins TRBV7-9 to TRBJ2-2, with D hard to call. This CDR3 contains 12 residues. CDR1 is SEHNR and CDR2 is FQNEAQ in the germline V gene (reference sequence). Trimming stripped 4 bases from V and 5 bases from J, with 5 bases between. The CDR3: CASSSKTGELFF. The CDR3 DNA reads TGTGCCAGCAGCTCTAAGACCGGGGAGCTGTTTTTT.

The V and J genes are TRBV5-1 and TRBJ2-5; 9 nucleotides line up with TRBD1. Germline V CDR1 and CDR2: SGHRS, YFSETQ. This CDR3 is 16 amino acids long. Trimming cost V 5 bases and J 0 bases; bases outside gene matches: 8. The CDR3 DNA sequence: TGCGCCAGCAGACGGGGACAGGGCACGTACCAAGAGACCCAGTACTTC. Translated, it gives CASRRGQGTYQETQYF.

The chain links TRBV5-1 to TRBJ1-5, with D tentatively TRBD1 (6 bases). This CDR3 contains 15 residues. V lost 4 bases and J 0 bases, leaving 11 bases between the germline ends. The germline V gene has CDR1 SGHRS and CDR2 YFSETQ. The CDR3 DNA is TGCGCCAGCAGCACGGACAGTTATAGCAATCAGCCCCAGCATTTT. Translation gives CASSTDSYSNQPQHF.

V gene TRBV19 combines with J gene TRBJ1-2; 7 bases match TRBD1. Trimming removed 5 bases from V and 1 base from J; junction bases left unmatched: 19. The CDR3 contains 19 residues. From germline, CDR1 is LNHDA and CDR2 SQIVND (reference sequence). The CDR3 protein is CASSSTADRRNTFNYGYTF. CDR3 coding DNA: TGTGCCAGTAGTTCGACAGCGGACAGGCGAAACACTTTTAACTATGGCTACACCTTC.

J is TRBJ2-2 and V is TRBV2; D remains unclear. This CDR3 comprises 15 residues. In germline, CDR1 is SNHLY, CDR2 FYNNEI. Trimming removed 3 bases at V and 8 bases at J, with 16 bases between. In DNA, the CDR3 is TGTGCCAGCAGTGAGGAAGTCCTTCTATTAGGGGAGCTGTTTTTT. Residues: CASSEEVLLLGELFF.

The V and J genes are TRBV18 and TRBJ1-2; the match to TRBD1 covers 8 bases. The V and J ends lost 2 bases and 8 bases, in that order; junction bases with no gene match: 22. This CDR3 region has 19 residues. Per germline, CDR1 KGHSH and CDR2 LQKENI. CDR3 residues: CASSPTIGGGTGWFGGYTF. The DNA of the CDR3 is TGTGCCAGCTCACCAACGATAGGAGGCGGGACAGGATGGTTCGGCGGCTACACCTTC.

The chain employs TRBV28 and TRBJ1-5; the D gene is possibly TRBD1 (6 bases). V dropped 5 bases and J dropped 4 bases, with 15 bases sitting between them. From germline, CDR1 is MDHEN and CDR2 SYDVKM. The CDR3 runs 15 residues. CDR3: CASSEPGRGNQPQHF. CDR3 nucleotide sequence: TGTGCCAGCAGTGAGCCGGGGAGGGGGAATCAGCCCCAGCATTTT.

This clone was detected once. The V gene is TRBV27, the J gene TRBJ2-2, with 8 bases fitting TRBD2. CDR1 and CDR2 (germline): MNHEY, SMNVEV (reference sequence). This CDR3 contains 14 residues. Germline trimming cut 6 bases from V and 6 bases from J; bases unmatched to any gene: 6. CDR3 region: CASRWREDAGELFF. In DNA form, the CDR3 reads TGTGCCAGCAGGTGGCGGGAGGATGCCGGGGAGCTGTTTTTT.

V is TRBV19 and J is TRBJ2-3; D remains unclear. Looked up from germline, CDR1 is LNHDA and CDR2 is SQIVND (reference sequence). Trimming shortened V by 10 bases and J by 7 bases, and 12 bases separated the two germline ends. This CDR3 is built from 11 residues. For the CDR3, the DNA is TGTGCCACCACTTCAAGATATACGCAGTATTTT. This gives the protein CATTSRYTQYF.

The genes are TRBV25-1 and TRBJ2-7, with 12 nucleotides matching TRBD2. V was clipped by 4 bases and J by 7 bases; unmatched bases: 8. The CDR3 length is 15 residues. Germline V gene data show CDR1 as MGHDK and CDR2 as SYGVNS. The CDR3 loop is CASSALAGGPGEQYF. In nucleotides, the CDR3 is TGTGCCAGCAGTGCGCTAGCGGGAGGGCCCGGGGAGCAGTACTTC.

The gene calls are TRBV6-1 and TRBJ1-5; D not certain. This CDR3 region has 12 residues. Germline V gene sequence: CDR1 MNHNS, CDR2 SASEGT. The V end was cut by 5 bases, the J end by 5 bases, with 7 bases between. CDR3 residues: CASSPRDQPQHF. CDR3 bases: TGTGCCAGCAGTCCCCGGGATCAGCCCCAGCATTTT.

The sample holds one count of this clone. The V and J genes are TRBV11-2 and TRBJ2-7; D not certain. Germline V gene sequence: CDR1 SGHAT, CDR2 FQNNGV. V was pared by 6 bases and J by 0 bases, with 15 bases between. The CDR3 consists of 15 residues. CDR3 sequence: CASRFPGRSSYEQYF. The CDR3 region has the DNA TGTGCCAGCAGATTCCCAGGACGGAGCTCCTACGAGCAGTACTTC. The full variable domain, in which reference TRBV11-2 and TRBJ2-7 provide the parts outside the CDR3, is EAGVAQSPRYKIIEKRQSVAFWCNPISGHATLYWYQQILGQGPKLLIQFQNNGVVDDSQLPKDRFSAERLKGVDSTLKIQPAKLEDSAVYLCASRFPGRSSYEQYFGPGTRLTVT.

The V and J genes are TRBV6-5 and TRBJ2-7, with D uncertain. Trimming left V 0 bases short and J 6 bases short, with 12 bases between. This CDR3 region has 14 residues. Germline V gives CDR1 MNHEY, CDR2 SVGAGI. Here the CDR3 DNA reads TGTGCCAGCAGTTACTCGGGCCCTTGGGGCGAGCAGTACTTC. It encodes CASSYSGPWGEQYF.

The rearrangement links TRBV15 to TRBJ1-1; unclear D gene. V was cut by 5 bases and J by 2 bases, with 15 bases left in between. The germline gives CDR1 LNHNV, CDR2 YYDKDF (reference sequence). This CDR3 is 15 amino acids long. The CDR3 protein is CATSGNSRFNTEAFF. CDR3 in DNA: TGTGCCACCAGCGGAAACAGTAGATTTAACACTGAAGCTTTCTTT. The whole variable domain, filled in from reference TRBV15 and TRBJ1-1, reads DAMVIQNPRYQVTQFGKPVTLSCSQTLNHNVMYWYQQKSSQAPKLLFHYYDKDFNNEADTPDNFQSRRPNTSFCFLDIRSPGLGDTAMYLCATSGNSRFNTEAFFGQGTRLTVV.

Points on this clone: The same CDR3 can be traced to other DNA sequences in this sample. The V and J genes are TRBV18 and TRBJ2-2; D unresolved. V was pared by 3 bases and J by 1 base, with 6 bases between. The CDR3 has 14 residues. The germline V gene encodes CDR1 KGHSH and CDR2 LQKENI. CDR3 DNA: TGTGCCAGCTCACCGTCAGGGAACACCGGGGAGCTGTTTTTT. It encodes CASSPSGNTGELFF.

The chain combines TRBV2 with TRBJ2-5; 7 bases are a match to TRBD1. The CDR3 loop spans 15 amino acids. The V gene's germline CDR1 is SNHLY and CDR2 FYNNEI. The ends lost 4 bases at V and 7 bases at J; junction bases unmatched: 12. DNA of the CDR3: TGTGCCAGCAGTGGAGTCGGACAGGCAAAAGGGACCCAGTACTTC. Protein: CASSGVGQAKGTQYF. The whole variable domain, remainder taken from reference TRBV2 and TRBJ2-5, is EPEVTQTPSHQVTQMGQEVILRCVPISNHLYFYWYRQILGQKVEFLVSFYNNEISEKSEIFDDQFSVERPDGSNFTLKIRSTKLEDSAMYFCASSGVGQAKGTQYFGPGTRLLVL.

This clone appeared a single time. The chain combines TRBV5-1 with TRBJ2-4, with unresolved D. CDR1 is SGHRS, CDR2 YFSETQ, per germline. The V gene lost 6 bases and the J gene lost 8 bases, with 18 bases spanning the gap. The CDR3 length is 14 residues. The CDR3 DNA reads TGCGCCAGCACCGATCCTGCCTCGGCTTACATTCAGTACTTC. This gives the protein CASTDPASAYIQYF.

The chain employs TRBV6-5 and TRBJ2-5, with 7 bases matching TRBD2. Trimming at V came to 0 bases and at J to 3 bases, leaving 4 bases not matched to a gene. The germline CDR1 and CDR2 sequences are MNHEY and SVGAGI. The CDR3 is 15 residues long. The CDR3: CASSYSLGLEETQYF. The CDR3 DNA sequence: TGTGCCAGCAGTTACTCCCTCGGACTAGAAGAGACCCAGTACTTC.

This chain connects TRBV11-2 to TRBJ2-7, with 9 nucleotides matching TRBD2. Germline V gene sequence: CDR1 SGHAT, CDR2 FQNNGV. This CDR3 spans 19 amino acids. With V trimmed by 5 bases and J by 1 base, 18 bases remained unmatched. CDR3 region: CASSPRRTRAGGPSYEQYF. The CDR3 DNA reads TGTGCCAGCAGCCCCCGGCGAACTAGAGCGGGAGGACCTTCCTACGAGCAGTACTTC.

The chain combines TRBV9 with TRBJ2-1; D is unclear. Germline lookup yields CDR1 SGDLS and CDR2 YYNGEE. CDR3 length equals 16 residues. The V end was cut by 3 bases, the J end by 0 bases, with 13 bases between. The CDR3 region has the DNA TGTGCCAGCAGCGCCCGCGGTTCAGCCTCCTACAATGAGCAGTTCTTC. This encodes CASSARGSASYNEQFF. The full variable domain, with the rest looked up from reference TRBV9 and TRBJ2-1, is DSGVTQTPKHLITATGQRVTLRCSPRSGDLSVYWYQQSLDQGLQFLIQYYNGEERAKGNILERFSAQQFPDLHSELNLSSLELGDSALYFCASSARGSASYNEQFFGPGTRLTVL.

V gene TRBV7-9 combines with J gene TRBJ2-1; a possible D gene is TRBD2 (6 bases). The V and J ends lost 5 bases and 14 bases respectively, with 19 bases between them. The CDR3 is made up of 13 amino acids. The germline V gene encodes CDR1 SEHNR and CDR2 FQNEAQ (reference sequence). The CDR3 sequence: CASSQGGSEGKFF. CDR3 sequence (DNA): TGTGCCAGCAGCCAGGGAGGTTCGGAGGGAAAGTTCTTC.

This clone showed up just once. The J gene is TRBJ2-5, the V gene TRBV7-2; D gene uncertain. V was trimmed by 4 bases and J by 4 bases, leaving 10 bases between them. The CDR3 spans 13 residues. Germline V lookup: CDR1 SGHTA, CDR2 FQGNSA. Written as DNA, the CDR3 is TGTGCCAGCAGCTCCCCGGGCCCAGAGACCCAGTACTTC. Translating it yields CASSSPGPETQYF.